A selection of T cell receptor beta chains follows, all from one sample in a study of blood T cell repertoires in COVID-19. Only in-frame clones appear in the TCRdb table, and some are missing; sequencing was by immunoSEQ multiplex PCR. The data hold under 250,000 clones, with 92% observed a single time. Sequences were obtained from peripheral blood. The receptor set was obtained from a man aged 55 to 70 with COVID-19, enrolled during active disease. Each CDR3 is given with its conserved first and last residue. The D gene is left open where the match is weak. A row's size may be missing; if present it is once, few, many or a size class.

d_gene: TRBD2; len: 15; abundance: .; j_gene: TRBJ2-1; v_gene: TRBV30; CDR3nt: TGTGCCTCCTCCTTGGGACTAGCGGAGTTGAATGAGCAGTTCTTC; CDR3aa: CASSLGLAELNEQFF
d_gene: TRBD2; len: 15; abundance: .; j_gene: TRBJ2-3; v_gene: TRBV7-3; CDR3nt: TGTGCCAGCAGCCTGAGCGGGAGGGCCCAAAATACGCAGTATTTT; CDR3aa: CASSLSGRAQNTQYF
d_gene: TRBD1; len: 15; abundance: .; j_gene: TRBJ1-6; v_gene: TRBV5-1; CDR3nt: TGCGCCAGCAGCTGGTGGGACAGGGACAATTCACCCCTCCACTTT; CDR3aa: CASSWWDRDNSPLHF
d_gene: TRBD1; len: 14; abundance: .; j_gene: TRBJ1-1; v_gene: TRBV11-2; CDR3nt: TGTGCCAGCAGCGGCAGGACAGGGGTCGAAATGGCTTTCTTT; CDR3aa: CASSGRTGVEMAFF
d_gene: TRBD1; len: 15; abundance: once; j_gene: TRBJ1-6; v_gene: TRBV6-1; CDR3nt: TGTGCCAGCAGTGAAATGCGGACAGGGGGATCACCCCTCCACTTT; CDR3aa: CASSEMRTGGSPLHF
d_gene: TRBD1; len: 17; abundance: .; j_gene: TRBJ2-2; v_gene: TRBV9; CDR3nt: TGTGCCAGCAGCCCCCTCGGGACAGGGGCAAGAGCCGGGGAGCTGTTTTTT; CDR3aa: CASSPLGTGARAGELFF
d_gene: TRBD1; len: 18; abundance: .; j_gene: TRBJ1-4; v_gene: TRBV4-3; CDR3nt: TGCGCCAGCAGCCCGGGACAGGGGAGACGCGGTGCTAATGAAAAACTGTTTTTT; CDR3aa: CASSPGQGRRGANEKLFF
d_gene: TRBD1; len: 14; abundance: .; j_gene: TRBJ1-5; v_gene: TRBV7-9; CDR3nt: TGTGCCAGCAGCCGGACAGGGTCAAGTCAGCCCCAGCATTTT; CDR3aa: CASSRTGSSQPQHF
d_gene: .; len: 15; abundance: .; j_gene: TRBJ2-7; v_gene: TRBV18; CDR3nt: TGTGCCAGCTCACCTGGACAGAGCGGTGCTGGCGAGCAGTACTTC; CDR3aa: CASSPGQSGAGEQYF
d_gene: TRBD1; len: 16; abundance: .; j_gene: TRBJ2-3; v_gene: TRBV9; CDR3nt: TGTGCCAGCAGCGTCTACAGGGGGCCTACGCCAGATACGCAGTATTTT; CDR3aa: CASSVYRGPTPDTQYF
d_gene: .; len: 14; abundance: .; j_gene: TRBJ1-5; v_gene: TRBV19; CDR3nt: TGTGCCAGTAGTATAGGACTACCCAATCAGCCCCAGCATTTT; CDR3aa: CASSIGLPNQPQHF
d_gene: TRBD2; len: 18; abundance: once; j_gene: TRBJ2-1; v_gene: TRBV4-1; CDR3nt: TGCGCCAGCAGCCAGGTCGCTAGCGGGGGGCATCCCTACAATGAGCAGTTCTTC; CDR3aa: CASSQVASGGHPYNEQFF
d_gene: TRBD1; len: 16; abundance: .; j_gene: TRBJ2-1; v_gene: TRBV5-1; CDR3nt: TGCGCCAGCAGCTCTCGAGGGGGCCGGGGATACAATGAGCAGTTCTTC; CDR3aa: CASSSRGGRGYNEQFF
d_gene: TRBD2; len: 16; abundance: .; j_gene: TRBJ2-1; v_gene: TRBV5-1; CDR3nt: TGCGCCAGCAGCCTCCAAATAGCGGGAGGGTACAATGAGCAGTTCTTC; CDR3aa: CASSLQIAGGYNEQFF
d_gene: TRBD1; len: 14; abundance: .; j_gene: TRBJ1-1; v_gene: TRBV30; CDR3nt: TGTGCCTGGACCCCCGGGACAGGGGATGAGGAAGCTTTCTTT; CDR3aa: CAWTPGTGDEEAFF
d_gene: .; len: 15; abundance: .; j_gene: TRBJ1-1; v_gene: TRBV5-4; CDR3nt: TGTGCCAGCAGCGCAAGACAGGATATGAACACTGAAGCTTTCTTT; CDR3aa: CASSARQDMNTEAFF